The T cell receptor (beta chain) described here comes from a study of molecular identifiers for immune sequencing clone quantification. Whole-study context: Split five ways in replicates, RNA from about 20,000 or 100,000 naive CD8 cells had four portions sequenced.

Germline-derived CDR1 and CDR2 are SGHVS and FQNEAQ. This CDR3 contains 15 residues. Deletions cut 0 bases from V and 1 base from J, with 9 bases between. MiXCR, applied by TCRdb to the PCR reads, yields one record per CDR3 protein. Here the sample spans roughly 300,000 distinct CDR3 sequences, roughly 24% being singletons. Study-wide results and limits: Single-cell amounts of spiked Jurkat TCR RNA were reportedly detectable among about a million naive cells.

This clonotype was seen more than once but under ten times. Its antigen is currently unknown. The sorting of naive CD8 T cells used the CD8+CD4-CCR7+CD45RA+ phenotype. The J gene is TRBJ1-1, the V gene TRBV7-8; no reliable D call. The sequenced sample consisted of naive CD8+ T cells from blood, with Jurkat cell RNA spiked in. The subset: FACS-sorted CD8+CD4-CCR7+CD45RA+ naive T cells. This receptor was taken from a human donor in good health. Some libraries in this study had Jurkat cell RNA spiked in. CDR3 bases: TGTGCCAGCAGCTTAGCCCCCGGAGGGAACACTGAAGCTTTCTTT. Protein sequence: CASSLAPGGNTEAFF.